This T cell receptor (beta chain) was recorded in a study of blood T cell repertoires in COVID-19. Background on the study: Specimens from acute and convalescent COVID-19 originated in the United States, Italy and Spain. PBMCs, B-cell-depleted T cells, or T cells provided the cDNA or gDNA that made up the material.

CDR3 length: 16 residues. V gave up 1 base and J gave up 5 bases; unmatched junction bases: 7. Germline V gene sequence: CDR1 MGHRA, CDR2 YSYEKL. In the study's own analysis: By means of reference gene primer amplification, nucleated cell counts were estimated. Clones were read by immunoSEQ multiplex PCR, and TCRdb kept only the in-frame ones, dropping some. V, J and clone size were drawn from that table, and D and trimming were deduced from the DNA. The table shows over 200,000 clones, with over 80% occurring only once. This sequence was found in a human donor in a cohort sampled during active COVID-19. The chain couples TRBV4-1 to TRBJ2-3, with 9 bases identical to TRBD2. Specimen: peripheral blood. The CDR3 DNA reads TGCGCCAGCAGCCAAGTTGGGCTAGCGGGAAGAGATACGCAGTATTTT. It yields the protein CASSQVGLAGRDTQYF.